The 3 T cell receptor beta chains listed next were all sequenced from one sample in a study of cytotoxic CD8 clonotypes in ibrutinib-treated CLL. Produced via immunoSEQ multiplex PCR; TCRdb's table is partial and in-frame only. The table lists fewer than 400,000 clones, over 55% of them singletons, with about 5.9% in the top ten. The source was PBMCs, collected after 36 months of ibrutinib treatment. The receptors were gathered from a human donor with chronic lymphocytic leukemia.

V usage is TRBV7-3 and J usage is TRBJ1-2; D gene unclear. Trimming took 5 bases from V and 6 from J, leaving 16 bases between them. Germline lookup yields CDR1 SGHTA and CDR2 FQGTGA. This CDR3 has 14 residues. CDR3 sequence reads: CASSPSDYIDGYTF. CDR3 DNA: TGTGCCAGCAGCCCCTCAGATTATATTGATGGCTACACCTTC. The whole variable domain, filled in from reference TRBV7-3 and TRBJ1-2, reads GAGVSQTPSNKVTEKGKYVELRCDPISGHTALYWYRQSLGQGPEFLIYFQGTGAADDSGLPNDRFFAVRPEGSVSTLKIQRTERGDSAVYLCASSPSDYIDGYTFGSGTRLTVV.

This chain links TRBV5-1 with TRBJ2-3, with TRBD1 matching over 7 bases. V gave up 0 bases and J gave up 6 bases; unmatched junction bases: 7. Germline CDR1 reads SGHRS; CDR2 reads YFSETQ. The CDR3 is made up of 15 amino acids. The CDR3 loop is CASSLEQQGSDTQYF. The CDR3 nucleotides read TGCGCCAGCAGCTTGGAACAACAGGGGTCGGATACGCAGTATTTT.

The rearrangement uses TRBV10-3 and TRBJ2-5, with TRBD2 identical over 14 bases. After removal of 3 bases from V and 3 bases from J, the junction contained 3 bases not matched to a gene. The germline gives CDR1 ENHRY, CDR2 SYGVKD. The CDR3 has 16 amino acids. CDR3 bases: TGTGCCATCAGTGAAAGGGGACTAGCGGGGGAAGAGACCCAGTACTTC. Protein product: CAISERGLAGEETQYF.